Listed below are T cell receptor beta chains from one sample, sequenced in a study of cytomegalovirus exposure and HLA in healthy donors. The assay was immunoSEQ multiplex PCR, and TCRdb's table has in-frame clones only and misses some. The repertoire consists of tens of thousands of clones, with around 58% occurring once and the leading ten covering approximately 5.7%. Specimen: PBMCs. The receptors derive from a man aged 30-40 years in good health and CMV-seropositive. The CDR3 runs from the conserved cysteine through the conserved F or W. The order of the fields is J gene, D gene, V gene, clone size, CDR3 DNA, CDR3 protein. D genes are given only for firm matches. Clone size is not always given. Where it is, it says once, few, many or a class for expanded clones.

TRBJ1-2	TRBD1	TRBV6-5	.	TGTGCCAGCAGTTGGACAGGGAATGGCTACACCTTC	CASSWTGNGYTF
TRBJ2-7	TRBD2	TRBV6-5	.	TGTGCCAGCAGTGGTGGCGGGGGGGCACGGCAGTACTTC	CASSGGGGARQYF
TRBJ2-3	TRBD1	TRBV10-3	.	TGTGCCATCAAATCCTCGACAGGGGAAAGCACAGATACGCAGTATTTT	CAIKSSTGESTDTQYF
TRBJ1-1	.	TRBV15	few	TGTGCCACCAGCAGAGATGTACATCGAGGAGCTTTCTTT	CATSRDVHRGAFF
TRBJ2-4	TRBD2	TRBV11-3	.	TGTGCCAGCAGCCCTCGGAGGGAGGGCTATCAGTACTTC	CASSPRREGYQYF
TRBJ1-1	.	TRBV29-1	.	TGCAGCGAGGGTTTACCGACACATACAGGGCTGGATGAAGCTTTCTTT	CSEGLPTHTGLDEAFF
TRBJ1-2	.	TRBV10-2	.	TGCGCCAGCAGTGAGGGGGAGACCTATGGCTACACCTTC	CASSEGETYGYTF
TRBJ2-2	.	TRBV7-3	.	TGTGCCAGCAGCTCGCAGGTTGCTTCGAACACCGGGGAGCTGTTTTTT	CASSSQVASNTGELFF
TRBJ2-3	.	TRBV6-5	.	TGTGCCAGCAGACCGGGACATCGCACAGATACGCAGTATTTT	CASRPGHRTDTQYF
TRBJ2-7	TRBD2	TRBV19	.	TGTGCCAGTAGTATAGATCCCAGGGGACTAGCGGGAGGAGTCGCCTACGAGCAGTACTTC	CASSIDPRGLAGGVAYEQYF
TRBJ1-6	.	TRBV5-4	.	TGTGCCAGCAGCTCCTCCGTCGCAGGGCCCTCACCCCTCCACTTT	CASSSSVAGPSPLHF
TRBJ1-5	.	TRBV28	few	TGTGCCAGCAGTCCCTCCGAGTTCTGGCAGGAAACCAATCAGCCCCAGCATTTT	CASSPSEFWQETNQPQHF
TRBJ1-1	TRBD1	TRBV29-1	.	TGCAGCGGCCGACAGGGGGACACTGAAGCTTTCTTT	CSGRQGDTEAFF
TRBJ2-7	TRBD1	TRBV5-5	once	TGTGCCAGCAGCTTGGGTGTAGGACAGGGGAGTATAGAGCAGTACTTC	CASSLGVGQGSIEQYF
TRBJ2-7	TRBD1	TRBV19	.	TGTGCCAGTAGTGTAGGACAGGGAAGGGCCTACGAGCAGTACTTC	CASSVGQGRAYEQYF
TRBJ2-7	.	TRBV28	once	TGTGCCAGCCGACAGATCCTCTCCTACGAGCAGTACTTC	CASRQILSYEQYF
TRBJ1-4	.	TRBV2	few	TGTGCCAGCAGTGATGTGTCCGCAACTAATGAAAAACTGTTTTTT	CASSDVSATNEKLFF
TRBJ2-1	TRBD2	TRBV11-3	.	TGTGCCAGCAGCCTCAGCGGGGGGGTTAATGAGCAGTTCTTC	CASSLSGGVNEQFF
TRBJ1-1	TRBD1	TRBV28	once	TGTGCCAGCAGTTCGGGACAGAAAAAAGCTTTCTTT	CASSSGQKKAFF
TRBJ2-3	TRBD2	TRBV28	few	TGTGCCAGCAGCCAACTCGGCTTAGCGGGGGGGTCGAGCACAGATACGCAGTATTTT	CASSQLGLAGGSSTDTQYF
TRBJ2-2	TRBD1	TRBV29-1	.	TGCAGCGTCCAGGGGTGGGACAGGGGAGCCGGGGAGCTGTTTTTT	CSVQGWDRGAGELFF
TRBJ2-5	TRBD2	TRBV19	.	TGTGCCAGTAGTATGAGTAGCGGGAGGGAGACCCAGTACTTC	CASSMSSGRETQYF
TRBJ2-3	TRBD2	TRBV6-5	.	TGTGCCAGCAGTACTAGCGGTACAGATACGCAGTATTTT	CASSTSGTDTQYF
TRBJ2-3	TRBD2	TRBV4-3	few	TGCGCCAGCAGCCAAGGGGAGGGCGGCACGCAGTATTTT	CASSQGEGGTQYF
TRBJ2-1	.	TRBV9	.	TGTGCCAGCAGCATTAGCGGCTCCTACAATGAGCAGTTCTTC	CASSISGSYNEQFF
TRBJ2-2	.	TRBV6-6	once	TGTGCCGTTGCACAGGGAACTACGAACACCGGGGAGCTGTTTTTT	CAVAQGTTNTGELFF
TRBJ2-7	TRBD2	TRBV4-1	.	TGCGCCAGCAGCCAAGGGACTAGCGGGAGTTTCTACGAGCAGTACTTC	CASSQGTSGSFYEQYF
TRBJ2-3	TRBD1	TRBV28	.	TGTGCCAGCAGCCCAGTAACTCGGGACAGGAAAAGAGGGACGCAGTATTTT	CASSPVTRDRKRGTQYF
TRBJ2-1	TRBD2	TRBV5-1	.	TGCGCCAGCAGCTTGACTACTAGCGGGGGGAGAAATGAGCAGTTCTTC	CASSLTTSGGRNEQFF